This T cell receptor beta chain was identified during a study of vaccination and CD4 T cells after COVID-19 (dated by TCRdb to between 2022 and 2023). Study-wide context: SARS-CoV-2 positivity had been established in the convalescent patients by nasal swab PCR, and mild disease was recorded in roughly 10 of these patients and severe disease in one. Six males and four females were included in the convalescent cohort, with two Hispanic individuals, seven Caucasians, two Asians and one multiracial person represented. Participants received two doses of either the Pfizer-BioNTech BNT162b2 vaccine (n=8) or the Moderna mRNA-1273 vaccine (n=2). Post-COVID blood samples from convalescent patients were collected a median of around 110 days after diagnosis, with a range of 35 to 161 days. Post-vaccine blood samples were taken a median of approximately 76 days after the second vaccine dose, with a range of 14 to 241 days. Culture stimuli were overlapping spike peptide pools from SARS-CoV-2 and from the common cold coronaviruses HCoV-NL63, HCoV-OC43 and HCoV-229E. As controls, cultures received a CEFX viral epitope pool (the positive control), an HIV-1 Nef peptide pool (the negative control), or no peptide at all. In nine to eleven COVID-19 convalescent patients and a few infection-naive healthy vaccine recipients, researchers compared the spike-specific CD4+ TCR repertoire from before mRNA vaccination with the repertoire from after. Results the study describes overall, beyond this receptor: An increase in the median number of SARS-CoV-2-reactive clonotypes from 20 to 25 after infection to roughly 36 after vaccination was observed, but the change was not found to be significant. The number of convalescent patients in the study was relatively small, and the study did not examine early timepoints following natural infection. Among convalescent patients, a median around 86% of the SARS-CoV-2-reactive clones seen after vaccination appeared only after vaccination, which suggests priming specific to the vaccine. Of the vaccine-specific clones found in convalescent patients, nearly all (304 of 307) were mono-reactive for SARS-CoV-2 spike instead of being cross-reactive with common cold coronaviruses.

Spanning cysteine to phenylalanine, the CDR3 consists of 15 amino acids. The DNA shown is the 45-base CDR3, in frame from base 1. The junction shows trimming of 1 base on V and 6 bases on J, and the gene matches do not reach 7 bases of it. From a lookup of the germline V gene (reference sequence), CDR1 and CDR2 are SGHKS and YYEKEE. Taken with the paper, the label for treatment or condition translates to: roughly 10-day PBMC culture with coronavirus spike peptide pools or control peptides (ViraFEST assay). The ViraFEST assay was used in the study, in which antigen-specific T cells were expanded with peptide pools and expanded clonotypes were subsequently identified by TCR sequencing. The convalescent patients' positive SARS-CoV-2 PCR tests were from March to December 2020, which was before the Alpha, Beta and Delta variants emerged in the United States. PBMCs were cultured at roughly 2 million per well in IMDM supplemented with around 5% human AB serum and approximately 10 IU/ml IL-2, with 9.5 to 10 ug/ml peptide pools added. On days 3 and 7, half of the culture medium was replaced with fresh IL-2-containing medium. After roughly nine days of culture, CD4+ T cells were isolated by negative selection using the EasySep CD4+ T cell isolation kit. PBMCs were separated from whole blood using Ficoll-Paque Plus gradient centrifugation and then either used fresh or cryopreserved at -140C. Triplicate wells were generally used for each culture condition.

The library was generated by PCR. TCR sequencing of DNA from cultured CD4+ T cells used the Oncomine TCR Beta short-read assay at the Johns Hopkins FTIC core. Genomic DNA was extracted from the cultured CD4+ T cells with the QIAamp micro DNA kit. Oncomine TCR Beta libraries from cultured CD4+ T cells were pooled with unique dual indexes and sequenced on an Illumina iSeq 100. Turning to the authors' computational methods: Non-productive sequences were filtered out, and CDR3s that did not start with C, did not end with F or W, or were shorter than 7 amino acids were discarded. Antigen-specific clonotypes were identified using the MANAFEST web application through comparison of peptide-stimulated wells with reference and other culture wells. For a clone to be called positive, the clone needed an FDR below 0.05, an odds ratio above 5, and a productive frequency above 0.1% in at least two of three replicate wells. A clonotype counted as cross-reactive if it showed significant expansion both in the SARS-CoV-2 spike wells and in at least one common cold coronavirus spike condition. Levenshtein distances (stringdist) and unrooted phylogenetic trees (ape) in R version 3.6.1 were used to assess CDR3 homology. TCRdb took the public reads, trimmed them with fastp at Q25, ran MiXCR for clone calling and kept in-frame beta chains. CDR3 protein sequences are deduplicated, and each keeps its most common genes and DNA. These V and J calls originate from TCRdb's pipeline instead of the authors' own analysis. This sample gives 15,000 or so distinct CDR3 sequences in total; approximately 68% of them show up just once. Together, the top ten hold approximately 15% of the sample.

As to this clonotype: Its antigen is unknown. Within one base of it there is no much larger clone, and no base qualities were kept.

The receptor was derived from a human donor who had recovered from COVID-19. The sequence is built from TRBV5-5 and TRBJ2-3; 8 junctional bases match TRBD1. The sample taken for sequencing was CD4+ T cells from blood, cultured in vitro. The CDR3 protein: CASSLPSGGADTQYF. The DNA reads TGTGCCAGCAGCTTGCCCTCAGGGGGCGCGGATACGCAGTATTTT. The CDR3 plus the reference TRBV5-5 and TRBJ2-3 genes for the other parts give the full variable domain: DAGVTQSPTHLIKTRGQQVTLRCSPISGHKSVSWYQQVLGQGPQFIFQYYEKEERGRGNFPDRFSARQFPNYSSELNVNALLLGDSALYLCASSLPSGGADTQYFGPGTRLTVL.